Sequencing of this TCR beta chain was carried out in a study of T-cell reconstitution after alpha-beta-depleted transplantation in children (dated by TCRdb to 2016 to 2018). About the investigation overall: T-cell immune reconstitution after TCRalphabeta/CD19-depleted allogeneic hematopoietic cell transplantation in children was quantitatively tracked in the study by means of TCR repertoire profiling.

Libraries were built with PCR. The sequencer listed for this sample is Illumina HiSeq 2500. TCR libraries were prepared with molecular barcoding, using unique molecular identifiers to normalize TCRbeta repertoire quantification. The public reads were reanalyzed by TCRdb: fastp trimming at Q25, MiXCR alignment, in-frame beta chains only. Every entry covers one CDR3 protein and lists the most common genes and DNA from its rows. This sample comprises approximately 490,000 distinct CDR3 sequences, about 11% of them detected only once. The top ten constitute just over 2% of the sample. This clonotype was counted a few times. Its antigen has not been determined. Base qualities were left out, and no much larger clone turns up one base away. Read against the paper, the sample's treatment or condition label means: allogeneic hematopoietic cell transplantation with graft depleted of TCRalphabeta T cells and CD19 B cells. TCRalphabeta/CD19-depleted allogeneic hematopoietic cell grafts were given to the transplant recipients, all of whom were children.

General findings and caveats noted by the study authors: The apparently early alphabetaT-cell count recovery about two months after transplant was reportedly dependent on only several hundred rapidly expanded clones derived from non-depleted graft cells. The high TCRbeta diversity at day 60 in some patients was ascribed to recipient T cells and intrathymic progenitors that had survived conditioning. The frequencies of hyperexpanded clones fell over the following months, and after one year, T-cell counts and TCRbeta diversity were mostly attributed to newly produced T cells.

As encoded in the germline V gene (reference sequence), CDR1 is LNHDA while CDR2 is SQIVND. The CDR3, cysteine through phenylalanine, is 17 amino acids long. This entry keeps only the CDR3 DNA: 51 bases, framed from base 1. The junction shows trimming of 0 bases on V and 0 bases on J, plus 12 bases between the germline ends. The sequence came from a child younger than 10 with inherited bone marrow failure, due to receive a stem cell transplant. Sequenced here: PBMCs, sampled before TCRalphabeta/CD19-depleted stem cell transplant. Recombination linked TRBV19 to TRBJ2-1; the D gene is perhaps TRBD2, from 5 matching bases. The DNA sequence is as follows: TGTGCCAGTAGTATAGATCGGACTCTTCACTCCTACAATGAGCAGTTCTTC. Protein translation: CASSIDRTLHSYNEQFF. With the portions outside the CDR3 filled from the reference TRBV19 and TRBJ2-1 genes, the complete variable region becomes DGGITQSPKYLFRKEGQNVTLSCEQNLNHDAMYWYRQDPGQGLRLIYYSQIVNDFQKGDIAEGYSVSREKKESFPLTVTSAQKNPTAFYLCASSIDRTLHSYNEQFFGPGTRLTVL.